The source of this T cell receptor (beta chain) is a study of blood T cell repertoires in COVID-19. For the study at large: The United States, Italy and Spain supplied acute and convalescent COVID-19 samples. PBMCs, B-cell-depleted T cells, or T cells provided the cDNA or gDNA that made up the material.

The table came from immunoSEQ multiplex PCR; TCRdb's copy has only in-frame clones and leaves some out. In the table there are approximately 400,000 clones, roughly 86% of which are singletons. This study enrolled people aged roughly 18 to 89 from about 26 US geographic areas. Researchers sorted participants into cohorts using their self-reported clinical history. With V trimmed by 2 bases and J by 4 bases, 11 bases remained unmatched. Per germline, CDR1 GTSNPN and CDR2 SVGIG (reference sequence). This CDR3 spans 16 amino acids. The specimen sequenced was PBMCs or T cells enriched from blood (not recorded which). This sequence joins TRBV30 and TRBJ2-7; TRBD1 aligns across 10 bases. The receptor's source is a man aged 30 to 39 who had recovered from COVID-19. The chain's CDR3 is CAWSTAPGTGVYEQYF. CDR3 nucleotide sequence: TGTGCCTGGAGTACCGCCCCCGGGACAGGGGTATACGAGCAGTACTTC. The full variable domain, its missing parts supplied by reference TRBV30 and TRBJ2-7, is SQTIHQWPATLVQPVGSPLSLECTVEGTSNPNLYWYRQAAGRGLQLLFYSVGIGQISSEVPQNLSASRPQDRQFILSSKKLLLSDSGFYLCAWSTAPGTGVYEQYFGPGTRLTVT.